A selection of T cell receptor beta chains follows, all from one sample in a study of blood T cells in healthy people across ages. Via MiXCR, TCRdb re-called the 5' RACE reads, giving one row per CDR3 protein. The table includes approximately 940,000 distinct CDR3 sequences, 45% to 50% detected once. The specimen sequenced was blood. These receptors were taken from a young man in good health. Both conserved end residues are part of each CDR3. The D gene is left open where the match is weak. Clone size, where shown, is once, few, many, or a class for clones that have expanded.

V	D	J	size	CDR3	DNA
TRBV6-2/TRBV6-3	TRBD1	TRBJ2-7	few	CASRPGTGTYEQYF	TGTGCCAGCAGGCCCGGGACAGGGACCTACGAGCAGTACTTC
TRBV13	NA	TRBJ2-5	NA	CASSSGRPVQETQYF	TGTGCCAGCAGCTCCGGACGCCCGGTCCAAGAGACCCAGTACTTC
TRBV27	NA	TRBJ2-1	NA	CASSLFQDNEQFF	TGTGCCAGCAGTTTGTTCCAAGACAATGAGCAGTTCTTC
TRBV3-1	NA	TRBJ2-3	NA	CASSQWYGTDTQYF	TGTGCCAGCAGCCAATGGTACGGCACAGATACGCAGTATTTT
TRBV12-3/TRBV12-4	NA	TRBJ2-1	few	CASSRGGSGTVHEQFF	TGTGCCAGCAGTCGAGGAGGGAGTGGGACAGTGCATGAGCAGTTCTTC
TRBV12-3/TRBV12-4	NA	TRBJ2-3	NA	CASSLAYEDTQYF	TGTGCCAGCAGTTTAGCCTACGAGGATACGCAGTATTTT
TRBV6-4	TRBD1	TRBJ2-2	NA	CASSTRQGDTGELFF	TGTGCCAGCAGCACCAGACAGGGTGACACCGGGGAGCTGTTTTTT
TRBV10-3	TRBD1	TRBJ2-1	NA	CAILSGQGVNEQFF	TGTGCCATTCTGTCCGGACAGGGGGTAAATGAGCAGTTCTTC
TRBV2	TRBD2	TRBJ2-5	NA	CATIPGAGLAETQYF	TGTGCCACCATCCCGGGTGCGGGACTAGCGGAGACCCAGTACTTC
TRBV5-1	NA	TRBJ2-7	NA	CASSGLGRYEQYF	TGCGCCAGCAGCGGGCTGGGTCGATACGAGCAGTACTTC
TRBV10-3	TRBD1	TRBJ1-1	few	CAISDGQGITEAFF	TGTGCCATCAGTGACGGACAGGGAATAACTGAAGCTTTCTTT
TRBV7-9	TRBD1	TRBJ2-1	NA	CASSSPGGQVPDRSYNEQFF	TGTGCCAGCAGCTCCCCAGGCGGACAGGTCCCGGATCGCTCCTACAATGAGCAGTTCTTC
TRBV5-1	TRBD1	TRBJ2-3	NA	CASSLESTGVADTQYF	TGCGCCAGCAGCTTGGAGTCGACAGGGGTGGCAGATACGCAGTATTTT
TRBV4-1	NA	TRBJ2-3	NA	CASSQDPTDTQYF	TGCGCCAGCAGCCAAGACCCAACAGATACGCAGTATTTT
TRBV28	NA	TRBJ2-1	few	CASRPRNEQFF	TGTGCCAGCAGACCCAGAAATGAGCAGTTCTTC
TRBV9	TRBD2	TRBJ2-7	NA	CASTPRGGRADEQYF	TGTGCCAGCACCCCCAGGGGCGGGAGGGCCGACGAGCAGTACTTC
TRBV4-2	NA	TRBJ2-3	NA	CASSQPPGDTQYF	TGTGCCAGCAGCCAGCCCCCGGGTGATACGCAGTATTTT
TRBV6-5	NA	TRBJ2-1	NA	CASSRQRASYNEQFF	TGTGCCAGCAGCAGACAGAGGGCCTCCTACAATGAGCAGTTCTTC
TRBV9	NA	TRBJ2-4	NA	CASSVDLYDRVAENIQYF	TGTGCCAGCAGCGTAGATTTATATGACAGGGTAGCGGAAAACATTCAGTACTTC
TRBV6-1	TRBD1	TRBJ1-5	few	CASSEVASYRGHQPQHF	TGTGCCAGCAGTGAAGTAGCGTCCTACAGGGGTCATCAGCCCCAGCATTTT
TRBV28	TRBD2	TRBJ2-7	NA	CASAKLLAGGTYEQYF	TGTGCCAGCGCCAAACTTCTTGCGGGGGGGACCTACGAGCAGTACTTC
TRBV20-1	TRBD1	TRBJ1-2	once	CSARVGTGDGGYTF	TGCAGTGCTAGAGTTGGGACAGGGGATGGGGGCTACACCTTC
TRBV7-8	NA	TRBJ2-7	NA	CASSLATRSPYEQYF	TGTGCCAGCAGCTTAGCGACCAGATCCCCCTACGAGCAGTACTTC
TRBV27	NA	TRBJ1-2	few	CASSRLMTGDYGYTF	TGTGCCAGCAGTCGGTTGATGACAGGAGACTATGGCTACACCTTC